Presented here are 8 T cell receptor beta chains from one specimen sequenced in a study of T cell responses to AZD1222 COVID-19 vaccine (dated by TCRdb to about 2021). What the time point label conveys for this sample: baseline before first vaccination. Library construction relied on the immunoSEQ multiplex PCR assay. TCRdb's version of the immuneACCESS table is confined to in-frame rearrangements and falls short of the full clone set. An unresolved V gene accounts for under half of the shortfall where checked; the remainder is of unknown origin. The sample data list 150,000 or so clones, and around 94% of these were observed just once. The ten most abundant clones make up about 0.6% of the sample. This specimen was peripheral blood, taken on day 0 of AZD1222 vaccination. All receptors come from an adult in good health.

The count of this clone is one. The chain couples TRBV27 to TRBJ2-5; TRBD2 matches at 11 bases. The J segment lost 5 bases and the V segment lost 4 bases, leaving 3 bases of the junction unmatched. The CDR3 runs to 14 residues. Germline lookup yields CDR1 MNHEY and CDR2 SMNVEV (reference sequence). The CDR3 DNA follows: TGTGCCAGCAGTTCTCCTAGCGGGAGGGAGACCCAGTACTTC. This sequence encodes CASSSPSGRETQYF.

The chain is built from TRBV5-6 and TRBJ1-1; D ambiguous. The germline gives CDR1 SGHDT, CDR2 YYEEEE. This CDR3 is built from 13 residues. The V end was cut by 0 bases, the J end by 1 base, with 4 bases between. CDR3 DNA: TGTGCCAGCAGCTTGGAGGAGAACACTGAAGCTTTCTTT. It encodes CASSLEENTEAFF.

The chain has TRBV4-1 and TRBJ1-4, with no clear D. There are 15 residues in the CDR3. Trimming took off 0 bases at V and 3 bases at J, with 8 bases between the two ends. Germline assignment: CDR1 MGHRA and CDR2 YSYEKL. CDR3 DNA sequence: TGCGCCAGCAGCCAAGATGTAATCGCTAATGAAAAACTGTTTTTT. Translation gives CASSQDVIANEKLFF.

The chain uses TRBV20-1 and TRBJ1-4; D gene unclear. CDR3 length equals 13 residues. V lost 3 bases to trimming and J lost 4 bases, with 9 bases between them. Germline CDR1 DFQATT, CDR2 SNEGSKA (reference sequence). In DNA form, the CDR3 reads TGCAGTGCTAGTGTCCCCATTAATGAAAAACTGTTTTTT. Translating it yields CSASVPINEKLFF.

The CDR3 here is CASSIDSTYNQPQHF. DNA for the CDR3: TGTGCCAGTAGTATAGATTCGACTTACAATCAGCCCCAGCATTTT. The rearrangement links TRBV19 to TRBJ1-5; D gene uncertain. V shed 0 bases and J shed 3 bases, with 9 bases lying between them. CDR1 is LNHDA and CDR2 is SQIVND in the germline V gene (reference sequence). This CDR3 contains 15 residues.

In DNA form, the CDR3 reads TGTGCCAGCGGAAGGATCTATGGCTACACCTTC. Its protein product is CASGRIYGYTF. The V and J genes are TRBV27 and TRBJ1-2; D remains unclear. The CDR3 is made up of 11 amino acids. Germline-derived CDR1 and CDR2 are MNHEY and SMNVEV (reference sequence). V lost 8 bases and J 4 bases, leaving 8 bases between the germline ends.

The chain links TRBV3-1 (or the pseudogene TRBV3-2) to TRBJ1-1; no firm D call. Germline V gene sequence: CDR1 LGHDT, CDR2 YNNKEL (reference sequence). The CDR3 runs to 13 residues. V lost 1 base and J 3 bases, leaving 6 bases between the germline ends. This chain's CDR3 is CASSQAGYTEAFF. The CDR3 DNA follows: TGTGCCAGCAGCCAAGCCGGGTACACTGAAGCTTTCTTT.

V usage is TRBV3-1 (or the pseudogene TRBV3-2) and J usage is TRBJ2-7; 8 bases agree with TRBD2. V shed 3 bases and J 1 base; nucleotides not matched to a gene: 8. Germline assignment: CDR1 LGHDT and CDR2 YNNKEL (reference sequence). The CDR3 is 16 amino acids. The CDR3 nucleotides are TGTGCCAGCAGCCACCGCGGGGGGACTCCATCCTACGAGCAGTACTTC. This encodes CASSHRGGTPSYEQYF.